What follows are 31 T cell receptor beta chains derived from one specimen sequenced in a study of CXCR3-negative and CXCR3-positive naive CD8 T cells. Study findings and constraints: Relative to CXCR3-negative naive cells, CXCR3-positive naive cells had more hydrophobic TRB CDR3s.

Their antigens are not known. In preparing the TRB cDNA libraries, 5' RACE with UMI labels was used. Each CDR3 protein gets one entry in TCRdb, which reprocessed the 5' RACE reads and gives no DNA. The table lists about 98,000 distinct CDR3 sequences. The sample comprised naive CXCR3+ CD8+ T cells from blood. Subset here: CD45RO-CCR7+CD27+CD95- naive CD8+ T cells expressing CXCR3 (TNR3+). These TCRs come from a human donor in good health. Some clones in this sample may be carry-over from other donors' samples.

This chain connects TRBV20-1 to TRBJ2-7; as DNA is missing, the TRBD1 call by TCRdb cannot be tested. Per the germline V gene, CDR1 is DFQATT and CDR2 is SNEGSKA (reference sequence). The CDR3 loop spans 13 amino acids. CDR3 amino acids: CSASPGGSYEQYF.

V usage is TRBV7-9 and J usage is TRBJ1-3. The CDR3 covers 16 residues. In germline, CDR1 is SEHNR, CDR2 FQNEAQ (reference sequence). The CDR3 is CASSLAFGVSGNTIYF.

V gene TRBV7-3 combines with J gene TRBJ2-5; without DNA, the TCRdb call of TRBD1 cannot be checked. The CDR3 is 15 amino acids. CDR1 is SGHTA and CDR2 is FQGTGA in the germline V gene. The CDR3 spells CASSPGVVPAETQYF.

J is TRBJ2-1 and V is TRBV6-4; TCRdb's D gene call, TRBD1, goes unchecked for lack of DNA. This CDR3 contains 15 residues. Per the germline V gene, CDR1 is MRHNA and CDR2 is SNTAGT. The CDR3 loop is CASSDAGQLFDEQFF.

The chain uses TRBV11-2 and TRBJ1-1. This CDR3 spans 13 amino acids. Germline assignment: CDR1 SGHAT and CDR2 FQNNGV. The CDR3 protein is CASSFGGPTEAFF. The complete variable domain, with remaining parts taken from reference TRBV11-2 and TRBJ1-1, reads EAGVAQSPRYKIIEKRQSVAFWCNPISGHATLYWYQQILGQGPKLLIQFQNNGVVDDSQLPKDRFSAERLKGVDSTLKIQPAKLEDSAVYLCASSFGGPTEAFFGQGTRLTVV.

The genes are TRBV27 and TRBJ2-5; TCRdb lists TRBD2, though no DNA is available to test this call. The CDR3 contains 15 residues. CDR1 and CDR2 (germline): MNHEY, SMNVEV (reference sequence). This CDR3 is CASGSGGGAGETQYF.

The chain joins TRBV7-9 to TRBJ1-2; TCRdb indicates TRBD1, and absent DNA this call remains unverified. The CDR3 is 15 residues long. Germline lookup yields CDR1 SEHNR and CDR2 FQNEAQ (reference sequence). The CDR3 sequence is CASSLEPQGLYGYTF.

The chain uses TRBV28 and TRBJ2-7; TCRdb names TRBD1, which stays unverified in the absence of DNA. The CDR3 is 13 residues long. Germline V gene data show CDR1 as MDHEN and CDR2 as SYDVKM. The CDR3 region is CASTSRGSGEQYF.

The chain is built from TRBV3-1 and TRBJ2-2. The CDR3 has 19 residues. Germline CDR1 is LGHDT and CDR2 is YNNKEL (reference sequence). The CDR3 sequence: CASSQGSEANERDTGELFF.

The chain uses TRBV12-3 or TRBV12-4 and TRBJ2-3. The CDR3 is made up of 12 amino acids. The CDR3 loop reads CASSDVADTQYF.

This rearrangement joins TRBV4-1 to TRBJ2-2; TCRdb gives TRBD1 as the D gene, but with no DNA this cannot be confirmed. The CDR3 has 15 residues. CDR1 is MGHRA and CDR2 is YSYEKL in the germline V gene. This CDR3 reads CASSTGKTNTGELFF.

CDR3 loop: CASSIGGHDTEAFF. The chain employs TRBV19 and TRBJ1-1; TCRdb returns TRBD1, unconfirmable since there is no DNA. In germline, CDR1 is LNHDA, CDR2 SQIVND (reference sequence). There are 14 residues in the CDR3.

The CDR3 region is CASSTGSAEAFF. The V call is TRBV6-5, the J call TRBJ1-1. The CDR3 is 12 amino acids. Germline-derived CDR1 and CDR2 are MNHEY and SVGAGI.

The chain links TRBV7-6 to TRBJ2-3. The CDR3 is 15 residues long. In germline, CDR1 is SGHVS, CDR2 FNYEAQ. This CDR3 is CASSPSGRWADTQYF. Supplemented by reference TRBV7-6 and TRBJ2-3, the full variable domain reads GAGVSQSPRYKVTKRGQDVALRCDPISGHVSLYWYRQALGQGPEFLTYFNYEAQQDKSGLPNDRFSAERPEGSISTLTIQRTEQRDSAMYRCASSPSGRWADTQYFGPGTRLTVL.

CDR3 sequence reads: CSVVSSSYEQYF. This chain joins TRBV29-1 and TRBJ2-7. This CDR3 contains 12 residues. Germline-derived CDR1 and CDR2 are SQVTM and ANQGSEA.

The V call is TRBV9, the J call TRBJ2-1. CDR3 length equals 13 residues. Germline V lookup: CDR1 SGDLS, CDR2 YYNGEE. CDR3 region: CASSAPLYNEQFF. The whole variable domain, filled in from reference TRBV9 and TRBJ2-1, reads DSGVTQTPKHLITATGQRVTLRCSPRSGDLSVYWYQQSLDQGLQFLIQYYNGEERAKGNILERFSAQQFPDLHSELNLSSLELGDSALYFCASSAPLYNEQFFGPGTRLTVL.

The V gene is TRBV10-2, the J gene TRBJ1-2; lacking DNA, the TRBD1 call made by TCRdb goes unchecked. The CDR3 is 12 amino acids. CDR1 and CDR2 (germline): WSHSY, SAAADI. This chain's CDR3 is CASRQGAYGYTF.

The CDR3 sequence: CASSLDWVSSYEQYF. The chain couples TRBV5-1 to TRBJ2-7. Germline-derived CDR1 and CDR2 are SGHRS and YFSETQ. The CDR3 contains 15 residues.

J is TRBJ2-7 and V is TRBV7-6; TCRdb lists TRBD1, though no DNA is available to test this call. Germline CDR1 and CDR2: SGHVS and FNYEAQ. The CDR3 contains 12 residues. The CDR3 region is CASSLIGNEQYF.

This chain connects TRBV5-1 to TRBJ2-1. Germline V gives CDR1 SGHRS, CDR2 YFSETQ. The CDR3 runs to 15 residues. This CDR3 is CASSLESQLGNEQFF.

The chain's CDR3 is CASVDSGNTIYF. The V gene is TRBV12-5, the J gene TRBJ1-3. Per the germline V gene, CDR1 is LGHNT and CDR2 is FRNRAP. CDR3 length: 12 amino acids.

CDR3 sequence: CASSQVLSGGEPTGELFF. This sequence joins TRBV3-1 and TRBJ2-2; TCRdb names TRBD2, which stays unverified in the absence of DNA. Germline CDR1 LGHDT, CDR2 YNNKEL (reference sequence). The CDR3 loop spans 18 amino acids.

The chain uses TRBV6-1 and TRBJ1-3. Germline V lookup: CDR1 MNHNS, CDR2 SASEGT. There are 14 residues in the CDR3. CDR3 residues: CASSETDYGNTIYF.

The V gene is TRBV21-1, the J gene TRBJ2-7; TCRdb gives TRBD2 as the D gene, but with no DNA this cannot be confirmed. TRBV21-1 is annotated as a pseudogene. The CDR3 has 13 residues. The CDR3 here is CASSKSGGGEQYF.

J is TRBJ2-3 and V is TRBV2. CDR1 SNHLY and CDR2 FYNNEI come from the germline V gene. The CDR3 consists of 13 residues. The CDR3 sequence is CASPRGQVDTQYF.

Here the CDR3 reads CATSIGGLDYNEQFF. This chain connects TRBV15 to TRBJ2-1; as DNA is missing, the TRBD1 call by TCRdb cannot be tested. There are 15 residues in the CDR3. Germline V gene sequence: CDR1 LNHNV, CDR2 YYDKDF (reference sequence).

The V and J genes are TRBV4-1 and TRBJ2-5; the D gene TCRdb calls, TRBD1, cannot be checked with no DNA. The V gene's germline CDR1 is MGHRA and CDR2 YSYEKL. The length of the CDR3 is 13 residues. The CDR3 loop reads CASSQGRGGTQYF.

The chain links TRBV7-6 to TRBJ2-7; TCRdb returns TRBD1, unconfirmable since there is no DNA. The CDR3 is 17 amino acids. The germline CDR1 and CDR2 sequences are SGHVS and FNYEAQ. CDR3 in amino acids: CASSLEVGQDPYVEQYF.

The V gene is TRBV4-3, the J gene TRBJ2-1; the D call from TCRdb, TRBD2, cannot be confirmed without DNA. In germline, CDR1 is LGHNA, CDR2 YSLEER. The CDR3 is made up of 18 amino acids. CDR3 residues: CASSQGPLASGGNDEQFF.

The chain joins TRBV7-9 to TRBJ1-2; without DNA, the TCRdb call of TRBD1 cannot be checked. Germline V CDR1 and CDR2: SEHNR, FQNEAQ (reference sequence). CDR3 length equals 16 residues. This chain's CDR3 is CASSLALGPPDDGYTF.

CDR3 region: CSARAQVVGFYEQYF. This chain connects TRBV20-1 to TRBJ2-7; lacking DNA, the TRBD2 call made by TCRdb goes unchecked. Germline-derived CDR1 and CDR2 are DFQATT and SNEGSKA (reference sequence). This CDR3 has 15 residues.